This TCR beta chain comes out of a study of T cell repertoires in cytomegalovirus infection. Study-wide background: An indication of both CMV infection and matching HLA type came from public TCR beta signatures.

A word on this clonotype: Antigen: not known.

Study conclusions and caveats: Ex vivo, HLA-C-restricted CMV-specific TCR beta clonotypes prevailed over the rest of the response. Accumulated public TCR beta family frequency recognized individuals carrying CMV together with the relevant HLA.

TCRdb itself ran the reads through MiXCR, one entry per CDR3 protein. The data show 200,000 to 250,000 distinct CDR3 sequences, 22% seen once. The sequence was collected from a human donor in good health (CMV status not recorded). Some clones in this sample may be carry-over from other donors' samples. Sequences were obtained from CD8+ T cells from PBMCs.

The CDR3 spells CSARAAATGGELFF. The CDR3 nucleotides read TGCAGTGCTAGAGCAGCGGCTACTGGCGGGGAGCTGTTTTTT. The chain carries TRBV20-1 and TRBJ2-2; a weak D match, TRBD2 (5 bases). V lost 1 base, J lost 7 bases, and 13 bases lay in between. CDR1 is DFQATT, CDR2 SNEGSKA, per germline (reference sequence). The CDR3 consists of 14 residues.